This is a list of T cell receptor beta chains from one sample in a study of early T cells in non-severe SARS-CoV-2 infection. Using its own MiXCR run on the 5' RACE reads, TCRdb lists one record per CDR3 protein. Here the sample spans 85,000 to 95,000 distinct CDR3 sequences, roughly 15% being singletons. Material: whole blood. These receptors all come from an adult who was a healthcare worker with PCR-confirmed SARS-CoV-2 infection or an uninfected control (not recorded which). The CDR3 runs from the conserved cysteine through the conserved F or W. D genes are given only for firm matches. Clone size is given for some rows only: seen once, a few or many times, or a class if the clone is expanded.

CDR3 DNA	CDR3 protein	V gene	J gene	D gene	clone size	CDR3 length
TGTGCCAGCAGCTCCAGGACAGGGGAGAGACAAGAGACCCAGTACTTC	CASSSRTGERQETQYF	TRBV7-6	TRBJ2-5	TRBD1	-	16
TGCGCCAGCAGCCTATTTGGCGGGGAGGAGACCCAGTACTTC	CASSLFGGEETQYF	TRBV5-1	TRBJ2-5	-	-	14
TGCAGCGTGGGATCGGACAGGGCACACTACACCTTC	CSVGSDRAHYTF	TRBV29-1	TRBJ1-2	TRBD1	-	12
TGCGCCAGCAGCCGACAGGGCCTCAGGGAGACCCAGCACTTC	CASSRQGLRETQHF	TRBV5-1	TRBJ2-5	TRBD1	-	14
TGTGCCAGCAGCGTAAATTTCCGGGCCGGGGGAGGCGATGAGCAGTTCTTC	CASSVNFRAGGGDEQFF	TRBV9	TRBJ2-1	-	-	17
TGTGCCAGCAGCGGGATGACGGGACACCCGATCGCTGGGGCCAACGTCCTGACTTTC	CASSGMTGHPIAGANVLTF	TRBV9	TRBJ2-6	-	-	19
TGTGCCAGCAGTGTGGGCCCTACTGACTATGAGCAGTTCTTC	CASSVGPTDYEQFF	TRBV6-1	TRBJ2-1	-	few	14
TGTGCCAGCAGCCCCGGGACAGGAGGAGCGAACACCGGGGAGCTGTTTTTT	CASSPGTGGANTGELFF	TRBV12-3/TRBV12-4	TRBJ2-2	TRBD1	few	17
TGTGCCAGCAGCTTGGGACTAGCGGGGCCAGATACGCAGTATTTT	CASSLGLAGPDTQYF	TRBV7-9	TRBJ2-3	TRBD2	-	15
TGCAGTGCTAGGTCCCCGTTGAGCGGGGAGCTGTTTTTT	CSARSPLSGELFF	TRBV20-1	TRBJ2-2	-	-	13
TGCGCCAGCAGCCAAGCTGTGGCAGACTCTAACTATGGCTACACCTTC	CASSQAVADSNYGYTF	TRBV4-1	TRBJ1-2	-	medium-sized	16
TGTGCCAGCAGTTTCTTAGGGGAGACAGATACGCAGTATTTT	CASSFLGETDTQYF	TRBV12-3/TRBV12-4	TRBJ2-3	-	many	14
TGTGCCAGCAGTTCCTTCCTAAGACGGATCGCAAATTCACCCCTCCACTTT	CASSSFLRRIANSPLHF	TRBV27	TRBJ1-6	-	-	17
TGTGCCAGCAGTTTGAGGATTGGCAATCAGCCCCAGCATTTT	CASSLRIGNQPQHF	TRBV12-3/TRBV12-4	TRBJ1-5	-	-	14
TGTGCCAGCAGTTCCGCCGGGACACCGAATCAGCCCCAGCATTTT	CASSSAGTPNQPQHF	TRBV27	TRBJ1-5	-	-	15
TGTGCCAGTAGTATAGATCTTCTTTTGAGACAAACCTATGGCTACACCTTC	CASSIDLLLRQTYGYTF	TRBV19	TRBJ1-2	-	-	17
TGTGCCAGCACCAAAGGACTAGCGACGGACAATGAGCAGTTCTTC	CASTKGLATDNEQFF	TRBV6-1	TRBJ2-1	TRBD2	many	15
TGCAGCGTTGAAGGTAACGGCGATGAGCAGTTCTTC	CSVEGNGDEQFF	TRBV29-1	TRBJ2-1	-	many	12
TGTGCCAGCAGTGCTAAGCTGAGTCGGGACAGTCGAGCTTTCTTT	CASSAKLSRDSRAFF	TRBV12-3/TRBV12-4	TRBJ1-1	TRBD1	few	15
TGCAGCGATCTTTATAGCACAGATACGCAGTATTTT	CSDLYSTDTQYF	TRBV29-1	TRBJ2-3	-	few	12
TGTGCCAGCAGCCCCAAACTAGCGGGGGGGCGCACAGATACGCAGTATTTT	CASSPKLAGGRTDTQYF	TRBV5-5	TRBJ2-3	TRBD2	-	17
TGTGCCAGCAGCTTAAGTTGGGCTAGCGGGGGGGCAGCAGATACGCAGTATTTT	CASSLSWASGGAADTQYF	TRBV11-2	TRBJ2-3	TRBD2	many	18
TGTGCCAGCAGTGAAGGCTTGACAGGGGCGCAACAGCCCCAGCATTTT	CASSEGLTGAQQPQHF	TRBV2	TRBJ1-5	TRBD1	few	16
TGTGCCAGCAGCGCCCGAGGGGGCTTTCAGCCCCAGCATTTT	CASSARGGFQPQHF	TRBV5-6	TRBJ1-5	TRBD1	few	14
TGCGCCAGCAGCCAAGTTCCCGGGACCCATAAGAACACCGGGGAGCTGTTTTTT	CASSQVPGTHKNTGELFF	TRBV4-1	TRBJ2-2	-	few	18
TGCAGCGTTTTACAGGGGGGAACTGAAGCTTTCTTT	CSVLQGGTEAFF	TRBV29-1	TRBJ1-1	TRBD1	few	12
TGTGCCAGCAGCGTAGGATCAGGGCGCAATGGCTACACCTTC	CASSVGSGRNGYTF	TRBV9	TRBJ1-2	-	few	14
TGCAGTGCTAGAAGCGGGGGCGGCACAGATACGCAGTATTTT	CSARSGGGTDTQYF	TRBV20-1	TRBJ2-3	TRBD2	-	14
TGTGCCAGCAGCTTATCAGGGACGAACACCGGGGAGCTGTTTTTT	CASSLSGTNTGELFF	TRBV7-2	TRBJ2-2	-	few	15
TGTGCCAGCTCACCACCTCAGGGCAGGGGCAATCAGCCCCAGCATTTT	CASSPPQGRGNQPQHF	TRBV18	TRBJ1-5	-	few	16
TGCAGTGCTAGCGGGGATGGAACCAAAAACATTCAGTACTTC	CSASGDGTKNIQYF	TRBV20-1	TRBJ2-4	-	-	14
TGTGCCAGTAGAAAGGGACTAGCGGGGAGAAACAATGAGCAGTTCTTC	CASRKGLAGRNNEQFF	TRBV19	TRBJ2-1	TRBD2	-	16
TGCAGCGTTGAGAGCGAGGCCGGGGAGCTGTTTTTT	CSVESEAGELFF	TRBV29-1	TRBJ2-2	-	-	12
TGTGCCAGCAGTTTGGCAGGGGGCGGTCAGCCCCAGCATTTT	CASSLAGGGQPQHF	TRBV27	TRBJ1-5	TRBD1	many	14
TGTGCCAGCATCGGGACGGGTTACTCTGGAAACACCATATATTTT	CASIGTGYSGNTIYF	TRBV28	TRBJ1-3	-	-	15
TGTGCCATCGAGGGCCTTCGCAATGAGCAGTTCTTC	CAIEGLRNEQFF	TRBV6-1	TRBJ2-1	-	-	12
TGTGCCAGCAGAGCCGGGACTAGCGGGACAGATACGCAGTATTTT	CASRAGTSGTDTQYF	TRBV3-1	TRBJ2-3	TRBD2	few	15
TGCAGCGTTGAACCTTTACTAGCCAAAAACATTCAGTACTTC	CSVEPLLAKNIQYF	TRBV29-1	TRBJ2-4	-	-	14
TGTGCCAGCAGTGTCGACAGGGGACTAGCCAAAAACATTCAGTACTTC	CASSVDRGLAKNIQYF	TRBV6-1	TRBJ2-4	TRBD1	few	16
TGTGCCAGCAGCTTAGGCGCAGGGTACAATGAGCAGTTCTTC	CASSLGAGYNEQFF	TRBV7-2	TRBJ2-1	-	few	14
TGCGCCAGCACGTACGAGAGGGGGGGCACAGATACGCAGTATTTT	CASTYERGGTDTQYF	TRBV10-2	TRBJ2-3	-	few	15
TGCAGTGCTAGAGATAGGTCACCGCCGAACACTGAAGCTTTCTTT	CSARDRSPPNTEAFF	TRBV20-1	TRBJ1-1	-	many	15
TGTGCCAGTACCGCCCGAGTCCTGTCCTCTGGGGCCAACGTCCTGACTTTC	CASTARVLSSGANVLTF	TRBV19	TRBJ2-6	-	many	17
TGTGCTAGTGGCCCTATTCCGGGACATACTAACACTGAAGCTTTCTTT	CASGPIPGHTNTEAFF	TRBV12-5	TRBJ1-1	-	few	16
TGTGCCAGCAGCTTAGGAGGGAATCCCATATATAGCAATCAGCCCCAGCATTTT	CASSLGGNPIYSNQPQHF	TRBV7-9	TRBJ1-5	-	many	18
TGCAGTGCGGGACCATATGAAGCTTTCTTT	CSAGPYEAFF	TRBV20-1	TRBJ1-1	-	-	10
TGTGCCAGCAGTTGGGGACGGAACCAAGAGACCCAGTACTTC	CASSWGRNQETQYF	TRBV6-5	TRBJ2-5	-	-	14
TGCAGTAACAGACGGACGGGTAATCAGCCCCAGCATTTT	CSNRRTGNQPQHF	TRBV20-1	TRBJ1-5	-	many	13
TGTGCCAGCAGCTACCGCCAGACAGGGACTAATTCACCCCTCCACTTT	CASSYRQTGTNSPLHF	TRBV7-2	TRBJ1-6	TRBD1	many	16
TGTGCCAGCAGCAAAACAGGTTTAGATCAGCCCCAGCATTTT	CASSKTGLDQPQHF	TRBV7-9	TRBJ1-5	-	-	14
TGCAGTGCTAGAGATGGGGGGACAGGGATTTCACCCCTCCACTTT	CSARDGGTGISPLHF	TRBV20-1	TRBJ1-6	TRBD1	-	15
TGTGCCAGCAGCGCCTACGTCGATGAAAAACTGTTTTTT	CASSAYVDEKLFF	TRBV9	TRBJ1-4	-	-	13
TGCAGTGCTAGAGTAGTCACTCACTCCTATAATTCACCCCTCCACTTT	CSARVVTHSYNSPLHF	TRBV20-1	TRBJ1-6	-	-	16
TGCGCCAGCAGCCAAGCGCCCCGGGGGGCAAAGATTGAGCAGTTCTTC	CASSQAPRGAKIEQFF	TRBV4-1	TRBJ2-1	-	many	16
TGTGCCAGCAGCTTGGCGGGGACAGGGAGCCCCTACAATGAGCAGTTCTTC	CASSLAGTGSPYNEQFF	TRBV5-5	TRBJ2-1	TRBD1	few	17
TGCGCCAGCAGCCTCGGACCGCACAATTCGGAGGTGACTGAAGCTTTCTTT	CASSLGPHNSEVTEAFF	TRBV4-1	TRBJ1-1	-	many	17
TGTGCCAGTAGTATATTTTCCAGGGGAGAAGCTGGAAACACCATATATTTT	CASSIFSRGEAGNTIYF	TRBV19	TRBJ1-3	-	many	17
TGTGCCAGTGCAGAAGGGGGCCCTGGAAACACCATATATTTT	CASAEGGPGNTIYF	TRBV6-1	TRBJ1-3	TRBD1	many	14
TGTGCCAGCAGTTTACTGGCTAGCTCCTACAATGAGCAGTTCTTC	CASSLLASSYNEQFF	TRBV28	TRBJ2-1	-	-	15
TGTGCCAGCAGTTTACGGGATACTTTCACAGATACGCAGTATTTT	CASSLRDTFTDTQYF	TRBV27	TRBJ2-3	-	few	15